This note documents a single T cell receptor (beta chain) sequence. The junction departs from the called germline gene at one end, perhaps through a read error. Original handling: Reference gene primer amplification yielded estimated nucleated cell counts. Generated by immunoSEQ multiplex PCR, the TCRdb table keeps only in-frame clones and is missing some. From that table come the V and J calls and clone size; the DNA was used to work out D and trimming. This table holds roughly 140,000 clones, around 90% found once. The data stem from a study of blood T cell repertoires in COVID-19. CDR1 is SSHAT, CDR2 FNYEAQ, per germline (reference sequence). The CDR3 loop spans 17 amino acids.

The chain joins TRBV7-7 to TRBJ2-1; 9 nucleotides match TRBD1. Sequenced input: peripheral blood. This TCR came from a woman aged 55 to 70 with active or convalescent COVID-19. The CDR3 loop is CASSSFAGTGIAHEQFF. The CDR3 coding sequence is TGTGCTAGCAGCTCTTTCGCCGGGACAGGGATTGCCCATGAGCAGTTCTTC.